This T cell receptor beta chain came from a study of blood T cell repertoires in COVID-19 (TCRdb year 2020). Looking at the study overall: Samples from collaborators originated in the United States, Italy and Spain and spanned both the acute and convalescent phases of COVID-19. The sample metadata nearly always contained a de-identified subject ID, COVID-19 status, age in years and sex. A freely available public database, intended as a resource for researchers studying the immune response to SARS-CoV-2, is where the repertoires were released. The material from the prospective study consisted of cDNA or gDNA derived from T cells, B-cell-depleted T cells, or PBMCs. Deeply sampled blood TCRbeta repertoires from subjects exposed to, actively infected with, or recovered from COVID-19 were included in the dataset. The samples were drawn from two sources: the first 160 participants of the ongoing ImmuneRACE study, and 1,000 to 1,500 subjects contributed by 6 global collaborators. HLA class I and class II types, where available, came from metadata supplied by the sample provider rather than from assay-based typing.

In the prospective study, participants were about 18 to 95 years old, resided in about 25 geographic areas of the United States, and were enrolled through a virtual design. In the prospective study, participants were assigned to cohorts based on the clinical history participants reported in a screening survey and a study questionnaire. Exposed participants had been in contact, within 2 weeks of entering the study, with a person who had a PCR-confirmed or clinician-diagnosed case of COVID-19. Each participant in the prospective study had whole blood, serum and a nasopharyngeal or oropharyngeal swab collected by mobile phlebotomists. Over a roughly two-month period, participants in the prospective study had the option of providing additional blood draws and questionnaires. Blood samples from the prospective study were shipped frozen or at room temperature prior to DNA extraction. What the work shows at the level of the full study, not this receptor alone: The amount of clinical and demographic metadata varied by source and participant and was provided uncurated.

The CDR3, from cysteine to phenylalanine, totals 14 residues. The CDR3 DNA has 42 bases and is translated from base 1. The germline V gene supplies CDR1 MNHNS and CDR2 SASEGT. The germline V and J ends show losses of 3 bases and 7 bases respectively, and no gene match explains 4 bases of the junction. About this clone: Its antigen target is currently unknown. No quality values exist for individual bases; no much larger clone is one base distant.

The immunoSEQ Assay, a bias-controlled multiplex PCR, was used to amplify TCRbeta CDR3 regions from genomic DNA. The paper's processing steps were these. Within the assay, amplification of reference gene primers was used to estimate how many nucleated cells each sample contained. Sequence reads were collapsed and filtered to measure the absolute abundance of every unique TCRbeta CDR3 rearrangement. For each sample, productive Simpson clonality was calculated by taking the square root of Simpson's diversity index across productive rearrangements. Entries here come from immuneACCESS through TCRdb and include only in-frame sequences with V and J called. Some clones fail to appear in such tables; in the studies checked, an unresolved V gene covers under half of the shortfall, and the cause of the remainder is unknown. The DNA was the basis for D and trimming; V, J and clone size are from that table. This sample gives roughly 230,000 clones in total; approximately 85% of them show up just once. Under 8% of the sample rests with the top ten.

This TCR derives from a woman in her forties or fifties who had been exposed to COVID-19. The sample consisted of PBMCs or T cells enriched from blood (not recorded which). This sequence uses TRBV6-1 and TRBJ1-5; the central 9 bases match TRBD1. The bases read TGTGCCAGCAGTGAGAACAGGGGGCACCAGCCCCAGCATTTT. This codes for CASSENRGHQPQHF.